This TCR beta chain was identified during a study of blood T cell repertoires in COVID-19. Followed over time, Seattle patients had been enrolled while infection was active. Repertoires were generated with immunoSEQ multiplex PCR, while TCRdb's copy carries only in-frame clones and drops some. The data contain 110,000 or so clones, approximately 85% of them seen just once; the ten biggest clones take up around 6%. Specimen: peripheral blood. The receptor's source is a woman aged 55 to 70 with COVID-19, enrolled during active disease.

The CDR3 here is CASSPQGQNNSPLHF. The CDR3 DNA reads TGTGCCAGCTCACCTCAGGGACAGAATAATTCACCCCTCCACTTT. V usage is TRBV18 and J usage is TRBJ1-6; 7 positions agree with TRBD1. Germline V CDR1 and CDR2: KGHSH, LQKENI. The CDR3 extends over 15 amino acids. V shed 3 bases, J shed 5 bases, and the junction held 4 bases outside the gene matches.